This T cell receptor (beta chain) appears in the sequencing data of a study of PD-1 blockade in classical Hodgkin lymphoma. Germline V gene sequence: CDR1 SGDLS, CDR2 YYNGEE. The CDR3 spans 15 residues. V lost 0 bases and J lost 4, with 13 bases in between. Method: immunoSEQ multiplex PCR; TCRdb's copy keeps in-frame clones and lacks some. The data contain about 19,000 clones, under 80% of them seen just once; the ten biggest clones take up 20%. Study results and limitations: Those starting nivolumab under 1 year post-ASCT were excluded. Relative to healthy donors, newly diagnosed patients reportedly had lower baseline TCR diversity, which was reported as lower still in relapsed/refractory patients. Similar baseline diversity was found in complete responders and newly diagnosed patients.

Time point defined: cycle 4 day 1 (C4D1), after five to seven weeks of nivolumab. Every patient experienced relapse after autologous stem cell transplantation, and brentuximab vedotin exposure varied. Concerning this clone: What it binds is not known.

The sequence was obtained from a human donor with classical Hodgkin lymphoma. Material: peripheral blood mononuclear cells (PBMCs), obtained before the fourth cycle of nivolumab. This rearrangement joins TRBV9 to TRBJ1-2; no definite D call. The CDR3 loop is CASSVVAETPYGYTF. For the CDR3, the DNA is TGTGCCAGCAGCGTAGTGGCAGAGACACCCTATGGCTACACCTTC.